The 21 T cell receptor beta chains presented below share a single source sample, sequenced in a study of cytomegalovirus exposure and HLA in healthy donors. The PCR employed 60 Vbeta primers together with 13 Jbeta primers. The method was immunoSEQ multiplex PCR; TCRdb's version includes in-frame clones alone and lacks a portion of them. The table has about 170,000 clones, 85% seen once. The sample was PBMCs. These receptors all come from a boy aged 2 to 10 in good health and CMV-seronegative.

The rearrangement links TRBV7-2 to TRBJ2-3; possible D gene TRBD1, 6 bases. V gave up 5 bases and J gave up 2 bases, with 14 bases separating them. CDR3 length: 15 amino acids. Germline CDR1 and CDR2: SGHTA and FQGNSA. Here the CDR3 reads CASSPRTEFTDTQYF. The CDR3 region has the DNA TGTGCCAGCAGCCCGAGGACAGAGTTCACAGATACGCAGTATTTT.

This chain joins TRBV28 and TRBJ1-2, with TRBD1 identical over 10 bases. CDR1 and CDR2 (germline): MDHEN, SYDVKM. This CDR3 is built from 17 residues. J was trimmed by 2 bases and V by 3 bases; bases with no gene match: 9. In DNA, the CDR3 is TGTGCCAGCAGTTTCCTCCGTTCGGGACAGGGGAACTATGGCTACACCTTC. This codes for CASSFLRSGQGNYGYTF.

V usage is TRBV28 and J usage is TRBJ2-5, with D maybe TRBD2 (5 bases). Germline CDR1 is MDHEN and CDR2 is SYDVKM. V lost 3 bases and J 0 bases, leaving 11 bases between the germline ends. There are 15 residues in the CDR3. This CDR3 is CASSFLSGNQETQYF. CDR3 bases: TGTGCCAGCAGTTTCCTTTCCGGGAACCAAGAGACCCAGTACTTC.

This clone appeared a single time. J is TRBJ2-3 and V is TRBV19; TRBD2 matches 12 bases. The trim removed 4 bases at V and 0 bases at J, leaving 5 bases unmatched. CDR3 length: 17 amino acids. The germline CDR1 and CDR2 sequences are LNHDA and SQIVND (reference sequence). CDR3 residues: CASSTGLAGSSTDTQYF. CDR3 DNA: TGTGCCAGTAGTACGGGACTAGCGGGTTCTAGCACAGATACGCAGTATTTT.

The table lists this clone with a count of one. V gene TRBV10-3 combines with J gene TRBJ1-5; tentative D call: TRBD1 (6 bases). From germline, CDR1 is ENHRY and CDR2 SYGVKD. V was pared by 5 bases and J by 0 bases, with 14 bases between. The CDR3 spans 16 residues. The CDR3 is CAISSDSRYSNQPQHF. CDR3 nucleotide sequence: TGTGCCATCAGTTCGGACAGCCGTTATAGCAATCAGCCCCAGCATTTT.

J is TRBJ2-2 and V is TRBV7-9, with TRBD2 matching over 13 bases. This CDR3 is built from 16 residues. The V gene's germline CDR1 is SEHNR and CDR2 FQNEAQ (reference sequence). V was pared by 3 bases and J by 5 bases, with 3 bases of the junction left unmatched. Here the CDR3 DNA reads TGTGCCAGCAGCTTTGAGACTAGCGGGAGGACCGGGGAGCTGTTTTTT. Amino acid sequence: CASSFETSGRTGELFF.

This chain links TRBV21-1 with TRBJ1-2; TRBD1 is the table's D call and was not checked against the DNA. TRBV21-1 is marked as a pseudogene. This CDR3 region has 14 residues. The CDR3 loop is CASSVRDRASGYTF. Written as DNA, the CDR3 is TGTGCCAGCAGCGTCCGGGACAGGGCATCCGGCTACACCTTC.

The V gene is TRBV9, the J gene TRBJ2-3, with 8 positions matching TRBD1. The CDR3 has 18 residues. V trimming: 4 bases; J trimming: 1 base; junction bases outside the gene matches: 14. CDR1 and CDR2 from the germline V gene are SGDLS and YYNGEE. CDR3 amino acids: CASSPRPGTGFGTDTQYF. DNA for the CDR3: TGTGCCAGCAGCCCACGTCCCGGGACAGGTTTTGGCACAGATACGCAGTATTTT.

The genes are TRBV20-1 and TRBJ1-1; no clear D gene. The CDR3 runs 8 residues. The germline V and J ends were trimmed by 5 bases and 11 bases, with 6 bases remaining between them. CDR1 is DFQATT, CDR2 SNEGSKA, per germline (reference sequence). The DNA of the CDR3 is TGCAGTGCTTGGCGGGCTTTCTTT. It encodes CSAWRAFF.

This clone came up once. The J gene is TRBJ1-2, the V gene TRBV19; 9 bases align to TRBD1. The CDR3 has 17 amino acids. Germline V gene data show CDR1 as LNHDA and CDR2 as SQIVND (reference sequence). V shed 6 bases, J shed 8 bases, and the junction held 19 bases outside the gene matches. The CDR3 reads CASRRQSSPGQGAGYTF. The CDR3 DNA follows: TGTGCCAGTAGACGACAATCTTCTCCGGGACAGGGCGCCGGCTACACCTTC. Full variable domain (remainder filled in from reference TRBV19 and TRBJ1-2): DGGITQSPKYLFRKEGQNVTLSCEQNLNHDAMYWYRQDPGQGLRLIYYSQIVNDFQKGDIAEGYSVSREKKESFPLTVTSAQKNPTAFYLCASRRQSSPGQGAGYTFGSGTRLTVV.

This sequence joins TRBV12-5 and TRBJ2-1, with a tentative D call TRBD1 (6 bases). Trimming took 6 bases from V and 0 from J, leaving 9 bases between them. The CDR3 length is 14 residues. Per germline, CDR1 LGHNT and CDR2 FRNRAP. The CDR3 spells CASGTGNSYNEQFF. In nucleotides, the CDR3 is TGTGCTAGTGGAACAGGGAACTCCTACAATGAGCAGTTCTTC.

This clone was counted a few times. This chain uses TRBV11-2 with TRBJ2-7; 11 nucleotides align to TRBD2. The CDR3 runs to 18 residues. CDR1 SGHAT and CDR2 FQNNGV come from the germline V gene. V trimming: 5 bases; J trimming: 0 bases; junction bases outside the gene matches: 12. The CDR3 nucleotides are TGTGCCAGCAGCACAGAGGGGACTAGCGGAGGATACTCCTACGAGCAGTACTTC. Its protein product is CASSTEGTSGGYSYEQYF.

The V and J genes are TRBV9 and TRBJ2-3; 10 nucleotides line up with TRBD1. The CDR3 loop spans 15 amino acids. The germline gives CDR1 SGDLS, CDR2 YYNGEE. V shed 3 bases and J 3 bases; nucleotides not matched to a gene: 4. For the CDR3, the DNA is TGTGCCAGCAGCGGGACAGGGGGTGAGACAGATACGCAGTATTTT. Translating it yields CASSGTGGETDTQYF.

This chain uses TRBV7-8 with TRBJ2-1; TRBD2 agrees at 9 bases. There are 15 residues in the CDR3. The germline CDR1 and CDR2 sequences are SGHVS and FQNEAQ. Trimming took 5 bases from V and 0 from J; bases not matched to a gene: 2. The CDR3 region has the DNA TGTGCCAGCAGCATTAGCGGGAGCTCCTACAATGAGCAGTTCTTC. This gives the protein CASSISGSSYNEQFF.

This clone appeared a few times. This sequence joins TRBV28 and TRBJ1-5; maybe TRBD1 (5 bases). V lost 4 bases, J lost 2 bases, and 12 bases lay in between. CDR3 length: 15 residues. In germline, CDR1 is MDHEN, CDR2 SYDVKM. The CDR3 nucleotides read TGTGCCAGCAGTTCCCAGCTGACAGGCAATCAGCCCCAGCATTTT. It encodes CASSSQLTGNQPQHF. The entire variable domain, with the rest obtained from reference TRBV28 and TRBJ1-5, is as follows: DVKVTQSSRYLVKRTGEKVFLECVQDMDHENMFWYRQDPGLGLRLIYFSYDVKMKEKGDIPEGYSVSREKKERFSLILESASTNQTSMYLCASSSQLTGNQPQHFGDGTRLSIL.

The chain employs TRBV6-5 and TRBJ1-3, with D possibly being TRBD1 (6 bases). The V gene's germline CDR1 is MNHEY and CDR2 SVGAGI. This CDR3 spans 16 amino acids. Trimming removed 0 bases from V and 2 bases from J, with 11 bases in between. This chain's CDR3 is CASSYSAAGAGNTIYF. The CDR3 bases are TGTGCCAGCAGTTACTCAGCGGCAGGGGCTGGAAACACCATATATTTT.

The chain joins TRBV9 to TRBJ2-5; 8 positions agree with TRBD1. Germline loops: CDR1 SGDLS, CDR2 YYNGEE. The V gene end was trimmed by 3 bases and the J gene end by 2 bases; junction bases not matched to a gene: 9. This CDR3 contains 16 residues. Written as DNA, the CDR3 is TGTGCCAGCAGCGCCAGGGGGCAGGGGATGCAAGAGACCCAGTACTTC. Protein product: CASSARGQGMQETQYF.

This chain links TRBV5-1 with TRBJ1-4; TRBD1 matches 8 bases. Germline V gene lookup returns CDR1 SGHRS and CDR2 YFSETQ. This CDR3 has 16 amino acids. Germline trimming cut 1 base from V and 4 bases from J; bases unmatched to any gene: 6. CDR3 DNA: TGCGCCAGCAGCTTGCCGTCAGGACAGGGTAATGAAAAACTGTTTTTT. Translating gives CASSLPSGQGNEKLFF.

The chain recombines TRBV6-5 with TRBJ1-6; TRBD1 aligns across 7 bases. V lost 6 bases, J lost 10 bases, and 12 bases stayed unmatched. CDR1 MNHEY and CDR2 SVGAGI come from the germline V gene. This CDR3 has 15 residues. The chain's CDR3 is CASSRSTGSGSPLHF. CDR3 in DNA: TGTGCCAGCAGCCGATCGACAGGGTCGGGATCACCCCTCCACTTT.

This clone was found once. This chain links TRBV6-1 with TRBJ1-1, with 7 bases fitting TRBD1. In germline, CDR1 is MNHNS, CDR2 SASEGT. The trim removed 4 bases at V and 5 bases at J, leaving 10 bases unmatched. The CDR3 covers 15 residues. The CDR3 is CASSVMTGSGTEAFF. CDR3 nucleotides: TGTGCCAGCAGTGTAATGACAGGGTCTGGGACTGAAGCTTTCTTT.

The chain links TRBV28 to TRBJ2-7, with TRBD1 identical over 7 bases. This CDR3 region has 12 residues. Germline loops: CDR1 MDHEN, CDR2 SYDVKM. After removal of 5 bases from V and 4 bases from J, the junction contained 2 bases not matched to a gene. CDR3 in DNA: TGTGCCAGCAGTACAGGGGCTTACGAGCAGTACGTC. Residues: CASSTGAYEQYV.